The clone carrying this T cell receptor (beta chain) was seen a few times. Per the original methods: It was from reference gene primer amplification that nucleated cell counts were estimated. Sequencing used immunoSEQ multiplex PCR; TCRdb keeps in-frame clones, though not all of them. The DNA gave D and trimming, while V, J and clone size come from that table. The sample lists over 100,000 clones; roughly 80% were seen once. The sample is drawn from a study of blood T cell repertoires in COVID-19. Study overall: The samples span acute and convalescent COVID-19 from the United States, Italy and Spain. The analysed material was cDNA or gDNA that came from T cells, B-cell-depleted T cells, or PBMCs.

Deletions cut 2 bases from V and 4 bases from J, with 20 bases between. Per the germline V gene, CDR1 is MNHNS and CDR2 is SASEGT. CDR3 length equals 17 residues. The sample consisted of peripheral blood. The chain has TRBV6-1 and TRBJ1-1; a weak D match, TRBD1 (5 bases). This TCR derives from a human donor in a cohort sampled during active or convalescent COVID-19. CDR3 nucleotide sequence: TGTGCCAGCAGTGAACCACGGGGGAGGGATTGGAGCACTGAAGCTTTCTTT. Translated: CASSEPRGRDWSTEAFF.